The clone carrying this T cell receptor (beta chain) was detected a few times. Its antigen is not known. Mouse gene names and germline throughout. The CDR3 is cut off 4 residues early in the read; its end comes from the germline J gene. The same CDR3 is also encoded by other DNA sequences in this sample. These data are taken from a study of CD8+ T cells in alopecia areata. Study details: Spontaneously alopecic C3H/HeJ graft donors, roughly 6-13 months old, gave skin to roughly 7-11-week-old female C3H/HeJ mice.

Combined cutaneous lymph node cells underwent sorting by CD4, CD8alpha, NKG2D, NKG2ACE and additional markers. Points from the study as a whole: In lesional scalp, particularly from alopecia totalis/universalis, clonality was higher than in normal scalp.

RNA was isolated and reverse transcribed to cDNA, the sequencing template. Profiled with immunoSEQ multiplex PCR; TCRdb holds only in-frame clones, not every one. This table holds around 300,000 clones with no singletons; the top ten claim 0.9% to 1.5%. The CDR3 contains 14 residues. Germline assignment: CDR1 GKSSPN and CDR2 SITVG. Losses at the gene ends were 3 bases for V and 3 bases for J; bases not matched to a gene: 5. Sample: CD4+ T cells sorted from a lymph node. The chain employs TRBV31 and TRBJ1-2; 9 bases match TRBD1. The origin of this receptor is a C3H/HeJ mouse with alopecia areata. The mouse strain carries the MHC haplotype H2-k. The sequenced CDR3 bases are TGTGCCTGGAGCCTGGGACAGGGAGACTCC. Protein product: CAWSLGQGDS. The CDR3 as a whole reads CAWSLGQGDSDYTF.